These 6 T cell receptor beta chains share one sample of origin, sequenced in a study of CD8+ T cells in alopecia areata. Extracted from the samples, RNA was reverse transcribed into cDNA to serve as the sequencing template. The assay was immunoSEQ multiplex PCR, and TCRdb's table has in-frame clones only and misses some. There are hundreds of thousands of clones in the sample; roughly 66% occur only once, and 1% to 1.5% lies in the top ten. Indicated treatment: oral pan-JAK inhibitor, 5-10 mg twice daily. Sequences were derived from CD4+ T cells sorted from blood, sampled around week 46, from a patient treated with tofacitinib. These TCRs come from a human donor with alopecia areata.

The chain couples TRBV5-1 to TRBJ1-1; D ambiguous. Per the germline V gene, CDR1 is SGHRS and CDR2 is YFSETQ. V was cut by 4 bases and J by 0 bases, with 13 bases left in between. The CDR3 sequence is 15 residues long. The DNA of the CDR3 is TGCGCCAGCAGCCAATCGGCGGGGATGAACACTGAAGCTTTCTTT. This sequence encodes CASSQSAGMNTEAFF.

The table lists this clone with a count of one. The chain has TRBV29-1 and TRBJ1-4; D gene uncertain. V gave up 4 bases and J gave up 8 bases, with 5 bases separating them. Germline CDR1 is SQVTM and CDR2 is ANQGSEA. The length of the CDR3 is 10 residues. The CDR3: CSVGREKLFF. CDR3 DNA sequence: TGCAGCGTTGGGAGAGAAAAACTGTTTTTT.

The chain combines TRBV27 with TRBJ1-5; 10 bases map to TRBD1. The germline CDR1 and CDR2 sequences are MNHEY and SMNVEV (reference sequence). CDR3 length: 15 amino acids. V dropped 3 bases and J dropped 7; count of bases not matched to a gene: 6. The CDR3 protein is CASSFLGQGYQPQHF. For the CDR3, the DNA is TGTGCCAGCAGTTTCTTGGGACAGGGGTACCAGCCCCAGCATTTT.

Remarks on this clone: Within the sample, other DNA sequences also encode this same CDR3. The chain links TRBV2 to TRBJ2-3; the match to TRBD2 covers 11 bases. This CDR3 region has 15 residues. J gave up 2 bases and V 4 bases, and 2 bases lay outside the gene matches. Germline V gene data show CDR1 as SNHLY and CDR2 as FYNNEI. This chain's CDR3 is CASSGTSGFTDTQYF. CDR3 DNA sequence: TGTGCCAGCAGTGGGACTAGCGGGTTCACAGATACGCAGTATTTT.

Notes on this clone: Other DNA sequences in the same sample also yield this CDR3. The chain couples TRBV19 to TRBJ2-3; D unresolved. Germline CDR1 LNHDA, CDR2 SQIVND (reference sequence). This CDR3 has 12 residues. V lost 0 bases, J lost 5 bases, and 3 bases lay in between. CDR3 sequence reads: CASSIEGDTQYF. CDR3 in DNA: TGTGCCAGTAGTATAGAAGGAGATACGCAGTATTTT.

Only a few counts were recorded for this clone. This chain joins TRBV29-1 and TRBJ2-4, with D possibly being TRBD1 (5 bases). This CDR3 is 12 amino acids long. Germline V CDR1 and CDR2: SQVTM, ANQGSEA. Trimming took 6 bases from V and 5 from J, leaving 11 bases between them. CDR3: CSVQPTENIQYF. The CDR3 DNA follows: TGCAGCGTGCAACCGACAGAAAACATTCAGTACTTC.